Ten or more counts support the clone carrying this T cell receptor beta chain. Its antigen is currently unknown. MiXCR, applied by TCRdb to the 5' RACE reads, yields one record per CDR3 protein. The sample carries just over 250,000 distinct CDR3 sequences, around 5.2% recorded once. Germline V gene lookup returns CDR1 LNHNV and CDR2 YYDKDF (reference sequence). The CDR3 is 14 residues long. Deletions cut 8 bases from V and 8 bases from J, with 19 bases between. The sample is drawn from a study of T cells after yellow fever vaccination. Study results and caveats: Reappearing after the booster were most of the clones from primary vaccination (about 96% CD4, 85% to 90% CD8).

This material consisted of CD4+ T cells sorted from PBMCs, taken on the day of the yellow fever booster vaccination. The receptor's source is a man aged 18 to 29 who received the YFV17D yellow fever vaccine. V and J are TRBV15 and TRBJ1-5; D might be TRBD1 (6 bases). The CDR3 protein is CATQRDKAPEPQHF. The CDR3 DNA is TGTGCCACCCAACGGGACAAGGCGCCGGAGCCCCAGCATTTT.